This is a list of T cell receptor beta chains from one sample in a study of blood T cell repertoires in COVID-19. Here immunoSEQ multiplex PCR was the method, and the copy in TCRdb shows in-frame clones only, minus some. The sample consists of about 30,000 clones, just over 85% of them appearing once. The source material was peripheral blood. All receptors come from a human donor in a cohort sampled during active COVID-19. Each CDR3 is given with its conserved first and last residue. Fields, in order: V gene, clone size, CDR3 length, J gene, D gene, CDR3 DNA, CDR3 protein. D genes are given only for firm matches. Not all rows give a size; the values are once, few, many and, for expanded clones, a class.

TRBV2,-,15,TRBJ1-1,-,TGTGCCAGCAGTGTCGCAGGGGCGGTTTATACTGAAGCTTTCTTT,CASSVAGAVYTEAFF
TRBV14,few,13,TRBJ1-2,-,TGTGCCAGCAGCCAAGATTTCCAGGGCGGCTACACCTTC,CASSQDFQGGYTF
TRBV27,-,12,TRBJ2-1,-,TGTGCCAGCAGTCACGGGTGGAATGAGCAGTTCTTC,CASSHGWNEQFF
TRBV12-3/TRBV12-4,-,12,TRBJ1-3,-,TGTGCCAGCAGCCCGACCCATGGCGGCATATATTTT,CASSPTHGGIYF
TRBV30,once,14,TRBJ2-1,TRBD1,TGTGCCTGGAATAGTAGGGGGCGGCAAAATGAGCAGTTCTTC,CAWNSRGRQNEQFF
TRBV13,-,12,TRBJ1-1,-,TGTGCCAGCAGCTTTACAGGGCTTGAAGCTTTCTTT,CASSFTGLEAFF
TRBV6-2/TRBV6-3,-,12,TRBJ2-7,TRBD2,TGTGCCAGCAGTTACGCGGGGGTTGAGCAGTACTTC,CASSYAGVEQYF
TRBV7-2,-,15,TRBJ1-4,-,TGTGCCAGCAGCTTAGGCAATTTGGGGCGTGAAAAACTGTTTTTT,CASSLGNLGREKLFF
TRBV7-8,once,17,TRBJ2-3,TRBD2,TGTGCCAGCAGCCCGATAGCCGGCGGGGGGTCCCCAGATACGCAGTATTTT,CASSPIAGGGSPDTQYF
TRBV7-3,-,14,TRBJ2-7,TRBD1,TGTGCCAGCAGCTTAATGGGACAGGGGAGTCTATTGTACTTC,CASSLMGQGSLLYF
TRBV30,-,15,TRBJ2-5,TRBD2,TGTGCCTGGAGTAGGATCCGCGGGGAGGGGGAGACCCAGTACTTC,CAWSRIRGEGETQYF
TRBV5-1,-,14,TRBJ2-7,TRBD1,TGCGCCAGCAGCTTGGAGGGGACAGAAGGCGAGCAGTACTTC,CASSLEGTEGEQYF
TRBV7-3,-,13,TRBJ1-1,-,TGTGCCAGCAGCTTACTCGTGAACACTGAAGCTTTCTTT,CASSLLVNTEAFF
TRBV5-1,-,14,TRBJ2-7,TRBD1,TGCGCCAGCAGATTCGGACAGGGAGGCTACGAGCAGTACTTC,CASRFGQGGYEQYF
TRBV10-3,once,13,TRBJ2-3,TRBD1,TGTGCCATCAGTGGACAGGGTACAGATACGCAGTATTTT,CAISGQGTDTQYF
TRBV6-5,-,14,TRBJ2-5,TRBD1,TGTGCCAGCAGACCGTACAGGGGGCTAGAGACCCAGTACTTC,CASRPYRGLETQYF
TRBV29-1,-,13,TRBJ2-7,-,TGCAGCGTCAAGGGCAGGGGAATTGGCGAGCAGTACTTC,CSVKGRGIGEQYF
TRBV25-1,-,14,TRBJ1-1,-,TGTGCCAGCAGGGCTTGGGGGGGCTACACTGAAGCTTTCTTT,CASRAWGGYTEAFF
TRBV5-4,-,14,TRBJ2-5,-,TGTGCCAGCAGCTTGGGACAGCGAACGGAGACCCAGTACTTC,CASSLGQRTETQYF
TRBV7-3,-,13,TRBJ2-1,-,TGTGCCAGCAGCCCAAGGAGCTACAATGAGCAGTTCTTC,CASSPRSYNEQFF
TRBV5-4,-,17,TRBJ2-1,-,TGTGCCAGCAGCCCCCATGGAGGGACGCAGAGGGTCGGTGAGCAGTTCTTC,CASSPHGGTQRVGEQFF
TRBV3-1/TRBV3-2,-,13,TRBJ1-2,-,TGTGCCAGCAGCCCGGGGTCTAACTATGGCTACACCTTC,CASSPGSNYGYTF
TRBV5-1,-,15,TRBJ2-1,TRBD1,TGCGCCAGTACGACAGGGGGCCCTTTAAACAATGAGCAGTTCTTC,CASTTGGPLNNEQFF
TRBV5-1,-,15,TRBJ2-1,-,TGCGCCAGCAGCTTGGGGGAGACGCTGGGCTATGAGCAGTTCTTC,CASSLGETLGYEQFF
TRBV21-1,-,15,TRBJ2-7,-,TGTGCCAGCAGCAATAAGGCGGGGAGATTCTACGAGCAGTACTTC,CASSNKAGRFYEQYF
TRBV11-2,-,14,TRBJ1-1,-,TGTGCCAGCAGCTTACGAGGTATTTACACTGAAGCTTTCTTT,CASSLRGIYTEAFF
TRBV3-1/TRBV3-2,-,16,TRBJ2-2,TRBD1,TGTGCCAGCAGCCTGTTGGGACAGGTTAACACCGGGGAGCTGTTTTTT,CASSLLGQVNTGELFF
TRBV24-1,once,16,TRBJ1-5,-,TGTGCCACCAGCACCCGACAGGAGATAAGCAATCAGCCCCAGCATTTT,CATSTRQEISNQPQHF
TRBV5-1,-,16,TRBJ1-4,-,TGCGCCAGCAGCTTGGCGTCCCCGGGGGCTAATGAAAAACTGTTTTTT,CASSLASPGANEKLFF
TRBV30,-,13,TRBJ2-7,-,TGTGCCTGGAGTGAAGGCCTGGGTGAGGGGCAGTACTTC,CAWSEGLGEGQYF
TRBV7-2,-,15,TRBJ1-5,-,TGTGCCAGCAGCTTAGTTAACAGGGATGATCAGCCCCAGCATTTT,CASSLVNRDDQPQHF
TRBV2,once,13,TRBJ2-3,-,TGTGCCAGCAGTGGGGTGGGGGACATAGAGCAGTATTTT,CASSGVGDIEQYF
TRBV19,-,15,TRBJ1-1,TRBD1,TGTGCCAGTAGTTCGACAGGGGGTTTGAACACTGAAGCTTTCTTT,CASSSTGGLNTEAFF
TRBV6-6,-,13,TRBJ2-7,-,TGTGCCAGCAGTTACCTGGCGGGGAACGAGCAGTACTTC,CASSYLAGNEQYF
TRBV18,-,14,TRBJ1-1,-,TGTGCCAGCTCACCGGTCAGATTGGACACTGAAGCTTTCTTT,CASSPVRLDTEAFF
TRBV9,-,17,TRBJ2-1,-,TGTGCCAGCAGCCCGCGAGGAAAGGCAGGGGGGCTCAATGAGCAGTTCTTC,CASSPRGKAGGLNEQFF
TRBV6-6,-,15,TRBJ2-3,TRBD1,TGTGCCAGCAGCCCCTCGACAGGGGGAGGGAATACGCAGTATTTT,CASSPSTGGGNTQYF
TRBV5-4,-,15,TRBJ1-2,TRBD1,TGTGCCAGCAACCGACAGGGGGCCACTAACTATGGCTACACCTTC,CASNRQGATNYGYTF
TRBV21-1,-,16,TRBJ2-7,-,TGTGCCAGCAGCTGTCCTACATCGGTCGGGAAAGGCGAGCAGTACTTC,CASSCPTSVGKGEQYF
TRBV5-1,-,14,TRBJ2-7,-,TGCGCCAGTAGCCCAAGGACGGGGAGCTACGAGCAGTACTTC,CASSPRTGSYEQYF
TRBV7-9,-,15,TRBJ2-7,-,TGTGCCAGCAGCAATAGGACAGCGGTATCCTACGAGCAGTACTTC,CASSNRTAVSYEQYF
TRBV6-2/TRBV6-3,-,15,TRBJ2-7,TRBD1,TGTGCCAGCAGCCCATTCCAGGGGGCGCGACACGAGCAGTACTTC,CASSPFQGARHEQYF
TRBV5-1,-,14,TRBJ2-2,-,TGCGCCAGCAGCTTGGGACAGAACACCGGGGAGCTGTTTTTT,CASSLGQNTGELFF
TRBV6-5,-,15,TRBJ2-3,-,TGTGCCAGCAGTTCCTCGCGGGCCTTCGGGGATACGCAGTATTTT,CASSSSRAFGDTQYF
TRBV7-3,-,16,TRBJ2-3,-,TGTGCCAGCAGCTTAATGGGGGGACAGAGCACAGATACGCAGTATTTT,CASSLMGGQSTDTQYF
TRBV9,-,13,TRBJ1-6,-,TGTGCCAGCAGCGTAGTTTCAGGCGGGACCCTCCACTTT,CASSVVSGGTLHF
TRBV29-1,-,12,TRBJ1-1,-,TGCAGCGTTGCTAAGATGAACACTGAAGCTTTCTTT,CSVAKMNTEAFF
TRBV9,-,14,TRBJ2-7,-,TGTGCCAGCAGCGTAGATTTATATTCCTACGAGCAGTACTTC,CASSVDLYSYEQYF
TRBV7-8,medium-sized,14,TRBJ2-1,TRBD2,TGTGCCAGCAGCTTAGACGGGACTAGTAGTGAGCAGTTCTTC,CASSLDGTSSEQFF
TRBV5-6,-,14,TRBJ1-1,-,TGTGCCAGCAGCTTTGGTTTCAGGGCCACTGAAGCTTTCTTT,CASSFGFRATEAFF
TRBV9,-,14,TRBJ1-2,-,TGTGCCAGCACCCCCGGTCTTCGTATTTATGGCTACACCTTC,CASTPGLRIYGYTF
TRBV6-5,-,15,TRBJ2-7,TRBD1,TGTGCCAGCAGTTGGGACCGACAGGGCGGTTACGAGCAGTACTTC,CASSWDRQGGYEQYF
TRBV7-6,-,15,TRBJ2-7,-,TGTGCCAGCAGCCTCGGGGACTCGAGCTCCTACGAGCAGTACTTC,CASSLGDSSSYEQYF
TRBV29-1,-,15,TRBJ2-1,TRBD1,TGCAGCGTTGACGGGACAGTGAAAGGTTACAATGAGCAGTTCTTC,CSVDGTVKGYNEQFF
TRBV6-1,few,15,TRBJ1-6,-,TGTGCCAGCAGTGAAGCGGGAGGGGAGGGGTCACCCCTCCACTTT,CASSEAGGEGSPLHF
TRBV29-1,-,14,TRBJ1-1,TRBD1,TGCAGCGTTGAAGTACCAGGGGGCTATACTGAAGCTTTCTTT,CSVEVPGGYTEAFF